The present T cell receptor (beta chain) was sequenced within a study of blood T cell repertoires in COVID-19. In the original workflow: For nucleated cells, counts were estimated from reference gene primer amplification. Libraries were prepared by immunoSEQ multiplex PCR; TCRdb keeps only in-frame clonotypes and omits some of them. V and J calls and clone size are given by that table; D and trimming were obtained from the DNA. The sample lists about 35,000 clones, 88% occurring once. The CDR3 consists of 14 residues. CDR1 and CDR2 from the germline V gene are SGHTA and FQGNSA. Between the trimmed V and J ends, which lost 1 base and 4 bases, there was a span of 8 bases.

The TCR sequence derives from a woman in her sixties or seventies with active COVID-19. V usage is TRBV7-2 and J usage is TRBJ2-1; possible D gene TRBD2, 6 bases. The sample taken for sequencing was peripheral blood. This CDR3 is CASSLGTTYNEQFF. The DNA of the CDR3 is TGTGCCAGCAGCTTAGGGACTACTTACAATGAGCAGTTCTTC.